This is a list of T cell receptor beta chains from one sample in a study of Ad26.COV2.S vaccination and SARS-CoV-2 variants. Assay: immunoSEQ multiplex PCR; the TCRdb copy retains only in-frame clones and omits some. Of over 400,000 clones detected, 89% appear once; the ten largest clones hold about 2.5%. The source was peripheral blood, collected in a trial of Ad26.COV2.S vaccine versus placebo. These receptors came from a person between 18 and 65 years old who received the Ad26.COV2.S COVID-19 vaccine or a placebo. CDR3s leave out the opening cysteine and the closing phenylalanine or tryptophan. The order of the fields is CDR3 protein, clone size, V gene. Rows may omit the clone size; those that give it use once, few, many or a size class.

CDR3aa: ASSLDPGQGFRAQY
abundance: -
v_gene: TRBV5-4

CDR3aa: ASSLSPGVEQF
abundance: -
v_gene: TRBV7-3

CDR3aa: ASNRGSRTRDYGYT
abundance: once
v_gene: TRBV5-4

CDR3aa: AISELTSGSFTGELF
abundance: -
v_gene: TRBV10-3

CDR3aa: ASSQERWGEEKLF
abundance: -
v_gene: TRBV3-1/TRBV3-2

CDR3aa: ASSAGLAGGLWELF
abundance: -
v_gene: TRBV9

CDR3aa: ASSPDYEQY
abundance: -
v_gene: TRBV18

CDR3aa: ASSRGRENTGELF
abundance: -
v_gene: TRBV4-2

CDR3aa: ASSPYIAEQF
abundance: once
v_gene: TRBV7-9

CDR3aa: ASSPKGATNYGYT
abundance: -
v_gene: TRBV18

CDR3aa: ASAGANVLT
abundance: -
v_gene: TRBV7-3

CDR3aa: ASSPERESEAF
abundance: -
v_gene: TRBV5-4

CDR3aa: ASSYAGGEKLF
abundance: -
v_gene: TRBV6-2/TRBV6-3

CDR3aa: ASSPHVNSPLH
abundance: few
v_gene: TRBV18

CDR3aa: ASSQDTVYGYT
abundance: -
v_gene: TRBV3-1/TRBV3-2

CDR3aa: ASSDWGPSSYEQY
abundance: -
v_gene: TRBV2

CDR3aa: ASRQGLSYGYT
abundance: -
v_gene: TRBV6-5

CDR3aa: ASSPISGTGFRETQY
abundance: -
v_gene: TRBV18

CDR3aa: ASSQTAGRNEQF
abundance: few
v_gene: TRBV7-3

CDR3aa: ASSVGRVPDLYYGYT
abundance: -
v_gene: TRBV9

CDR3aa: ASSLGQGYT
abundance: -
v_gene: TRBV11-2

CDR3aa: SASGPPGNTGELF
abundance: -
v_gene: TRBV20-1

CDR3aa: ASSPSRVREYYGYT
abundance: -
v_gene: TRBV3-1/TRBV3-2

CDR3aa: ASSYYGYGYT
abundance: -
v_gene: TRBV6-2/TRBV6-3

CDR3aa: ASRLGAGSGYT
abundance: -
v_gene: TRBV12-3/TRBV12-4

CDR3aa: ASSFIRGEGSPLH
abundance: few
v_gene: TRBV6-5

CDR3aa: ASSLGRLALRETQY
abundance: -
v_gene: TRBV7-8

CDR3aa: ASSSDGASGNTIY
abundance: -
v_gene: TRBV5-4

CDR3aa: SVSGGVDGYT
abundance: -
v_gene: TRBV29-1

CDR3aa: ASSLVEGYDGYT
abundance: -
v_gene: TRBV5-1

CDR3aa: ASSIRARGHTNVLT
abundance: -
v_gene: TRBV19

CDR3aa: ASSKIIGGAGQPQH
abundance: -
v_gene: TRBV19

CDR3aa: ASSQEGPAGENTEAF
abundance: -
v_gene: TRBV4-1

CDR3aa: ASSILGNYGYT
abundance: -
v_gene: TRBV19

CDR3aa: ASSAGFHSAYEEQY
abundance: -
v_gene: TRBV4-3

CDR3aa: ASSSRGAGVVNSPLH
abundance: -
v_gene: TRBV5-8

CDR3aa: ASSEGLGRGEKLF
abundance: -
v_gene: TRBV2

CDR3aa: ASSLAQNTGELF
abundance: -
v_gene: TRBV5-1

CDR3aa: ASSQVGAAGYT
abundance: few
v_gene: TRBV14

CDR3aa: AIGFGVKNTPNEQF
abundance: once
v_gene: TRBV10-3

CDR3aa: ASSSDSHRYEQY
abundance: -
v_gene: TRBV27

CDR3aa: AIRGGNTQY
abundance: -
v_gene: TRBV10-3

CDR3aa: ASRGGGDRRQPQH
abundance: -
v_gene: TRBV19

CDR3aa: ASSLFTGTGVYEQY
abundance: -
v_gene: TRBV5-8

CDR3aa: APGEALLEGNTIY
abundance: -
v_gene: TRBV6-5

CDR3aa: AWSVPYWNEQF
abundance: -
v_gene: TRBV30

CDR3aa: ASRRVFNVLT
abundance: -
v_gene: TRBV2

CDR3aa: ASSRGSGADTGELF
abundance: -
v_gene: TRBV7-2

CDR3aa: ASSGQGLDQPQH
abundance: once
v_gene: TRBV2

CDR3aa: AEKGRINTEAF
abundance: -
v_gene: TRBV27

CDR3aa: ASSLVLDTEAF
abundance: -
v_gene: TRBV11-3